This TCR beta chain was sequenced during a study of blood T cells in healthy people across ages. This CDR3 is 14 amino acids long. From germline, CDR1 is DFQATT and CDR2 SNEGSKA (reference sequence). Trimming removed 5 bases from V and 3 bases from J; junction bases left unmatched: 9. Isolated per sample were at least 6 million PBMCs. This clonotype has just a few counts. A second about 6 to 11 cycle PCR used barcoded and J-beta primers. MiXCR was run by TCRdb on the 5' RACE reads, yielding one entry per CDR3 protein. The sample contains about 1.8 million distinct CDR3 sequences, about 50% of which appear only once.

The receptor comes from a woman aged 40 to 50 in good health. The gene calls are TRBV20-1 and TRBJ2-7; 8 bases agree with TRBD1. Sequencing was done on a sample of blood. The CDR3 reads CSAEDRVGIYEQYF. Here the CDR3 DNA reads TGCAGTGCTGAGGACAGGGTGGGGATCTACGAGCAGTACTTC.